These 24 T cell receptor beta chains came from one sample sequenced in a study of Graves' ophthalmopathy and Graves' hyperthyroidism (dated by TCRdb to between 2018 and 2020). Reads for this sample came from an Illumina HiSeq 2000. For repertoire sequencing, the TCR beta CDR3 regions were amplified from RNA transcripts. HTBI primers and the Qiagen OneStep RT-PCR kit were used in a first-round RT-PCR, which was followed by a second-round multiplex PCR, size selection and purification. Through fastp at Q25 and MiXCR, TCRdb rebuilt clones from the public reads, retaining in-frame beta chains. Rows with one shared CDR3 protein collapse into an entry with the most common genes and DNA. The sample table records 240,000 or so distinct CDR3 sequences; around 42% of these occur just once. The ten largest clones take up 40% to 55% of the sample. Sequencing was carried out using peripheral blood. These receptors came from an adult man with Graves' ophthalmopathy.

Only a few counts were recorded for this clonotype. The J gene is TRBJ1-5, the V gene TRBV2; D uncertain. Germline V lookup: CDR1 SNHLY, CDR2 FYNNEI. The ends were cut back, 6 bases at V and 8 bases at J, with 26 bases in the middle. CDR3 length: 17 amino acids. CDR3 residues: CASRHSLLHGSKEPQHF. The DNA of the CDR3 is TGTGCCAGCAGACATTCTTTACTCCATGGGAGCAAGGAGCCCCAGCATTTT.

This sequence joins TRBV10-3 and TRBJ1-5, with unresolved D. The CDR3 is made up of 15 amino acids. Germline V gene data show CDR1 as ENHRY and CDR2 as SYGVKD. The V end was cut by 0 bases, the J end by 4 bases, with 10 bases between. CDR3 in DNA: TGTGCCATCAGTGAGTCCCGAGACAATAATCAGCCCCAGCATTTT. Translated, it gives CAISESRDNNQPQHF.

Points on this clonotype: Sequence at one end of the junction differs from germline and may be a read error. The gene calls are TRBV12-3 or TRBV12-4 and TRBJ1-1; D not resolved. CDR3 length: 13 residues. CDR3 DNA sequence: TGCGCCAGCAGCTTAGGCTGGAACACTGAAGCTTTCTTT. Protein: CASSLGWNTEAFF.

This clonotype was picked up one time. At one end the junction does not follow the germline gene, possibly because of a read error. J is TRBJ2-7 and V is TRBV20-1, with TRBD2 matching 10 bases. This CDR3 is built from 18 residues. CDR1 and CDR2 from the germline V gene are DFQATT and SNEGSKA (reference sequence). CDR3 sequence: CSARDQASGSFGTYEQCF. CDR3 nucleotide sequence: TGCAGTGCTAGAGATCAGGCTAGCGGGAGTTTTGGGACCTACGAGCAGTGCTTC.

As to this clonotype: Being one base from a much bigger clone, this may be a read error. The rearrangement links TRBV7-9 to TRBJ2-6; the D gene is possibly TRBD1 (5 bases). From germline, CDR1 is SEHNR and CDR2 FQNEAQ (reference sequence). CDR3 length: 13 amino acids. The CDR3 reads CASSPSGANVLIF. CDR3 DNA sequence: TGTGCCAGCAGCCCCTCTGGGGCCAACGTCCTGATTTTC. The full variable domain, rest sourced from reference TRBV7-9 and TRBJ2-6, is DTGVSQNPRHKITKRGQNVTFRCDPISEHNRLYWYRQTLGQGPEFLTYFQNEAQLEKSRLLSDRFSAERPKGSFSTLEIQRTEQGDSAMYLCASSPSGANVLIFGAGSRLTVL.

This clonotype was seen ten or more times. This chain's CDR3 is CASSGSLAGGYTF. DNA for the CDR3: TGTGCCAGCAGTGGCTCTTTGGCTGGGGGCTACACCTTC. The chain uses TRBV25-1 and TRBJ1-2; D gene ambiguous. Trimming cost V 4 bases and J 8 bases, with 14 bases left between them. CDR3 length: 13 residues. Germline CDR1 MGHDK, CDR2 SYGVNS.

This clonotype was seen many times. The chain is built from TRBV25-1 and TRBJ2-6; 7 bases are a match to TRBD1. Germline CDR1 reads MGHDK; CDR2 reads SYGVNS. V lost 4 bases to trimming and J lost 0 bases; unmatched junction nucleotides: 9. The CDR3 consists of 18 residues. CDR3 sequence (DNA): TGTGCCAGCAGTGGTCGACAGGGCATTATCTCTGGGGCCAACGTCCTGACTTTC. Protein product: CASSGRQGIISGANVLTF.

The chain recombines TRBV29-1 with TRBJ1-1; weak D call: TRBD1 (5 bases). Germline loops: CDR1 SQVTM, CDR2 ANQGSEA. The length of the CDR3 is 12 residues. V was cut by 5 bases and J by 2 bases, with 9 bases left in between. The CDR3 spells CSVHGANTEAFF. DNA for the CDR3: TGCAGCGTTCATGGGGCCAACACTGAAGCTTTCTTT.

In regard to this clonotype: With a much larger clone just one base away, this may be a read error. The J gene is TRBJ1-2, the V gene TRBV14; D may be TRBD1 (5 bases). Germline CDR1 SGHDN, CDR2 FVKESK. Trimming shortened V by 4 bases and J by 8 bases, and 17 bases separated the two germline ends. The CDR3 spans 14 residues. CDR3 residues: CASSPAGAAGGYTF. In nucleotides, the CDR3 is TGTGCCAGCAGCCCCGCTGGGGCAGCGGGAGGCTACACCTTC.

This clonotype was counted only a few times. V gene TRBV2 combines with J gene TRBJ1-1; D unresolved. CDR1 SNHLY and CDR2 FYNNEI come from the germline V gene. This CDR3 region has 15 residues. The V end lost 7 bases, the J end lost 6 bases, and 21 bases lay between the germline ends. The CDR3 coding sequence is TGTGCCAGCACCCCAACGGGTGGACTTGCTGCTGAAGCTTTCTTT. Its translation: CASTPTGGLAAEAFF. The complete variable domain, with remaining parts taken from reference TRBV2 and TRBJ1-1, reads EPEVTQTPSHQVTQMGQEVILRCVPISNHLYFYWYRQILGQKVEFLVSFYNNEISEKSEIFDDQFSVERPDGSNFTLKIRSTKLEDSAMYFCASTPTGGLAAEAFFGQGTRLTVV.

Worth noting for this clonotype: The conserved phenylalanine or tryptophan normally closing the CDR3 is absent here, so this likely arose from a read error. The DNA is left out, because the CDR3 cannot be placed on it with certainty; the CDR3 is given as TCRdb lists it. The gene calls are TRBV7-9 and TRBJ2-7; the tabulated D call, TRBD2, remains unverified against the DNA. CDR1 is SEHNR and CDR2 is FQNEAQ in the germline V gene (reference sequence). The CDR3 contains 9 residues when both ends are counted. The CDR3 sequence is CASRTGRDS.

This chain's CDR3 is CASSDLQGNEQFF. The CDR3 DNA is TGCGCCAGCAGCGATTTACAGGGGAATGAGCAGTTCTTC. The chain joins TRBV5-1 to TRBJ2-7, with 7 bases lining up with TRBD1. TRBJ2-1 explains the end of the DNA better; the J call may be wrong. CDR1 is SGHRS, CDR2 YFSETQ, per germline. The CDR3 runs to 13 residues.

This clonotype appeared many times. The rearrangement uses TRBV19 and TRBJ2-5; D gene unclear. CDR3 size: 11 residues. V was shortened by 1 base and J by 5 bases, with 2 bases between the two germline ends. Germline assignment: CDR1 LNHDA and CDR2 SQIVND (reference sequence). DNA for the CDR3: TGTGCCAGTAGTATAGCGGAGACCCAGTACTTC. Its protein product is CASSIAETQYF.

Comment on this clonotype: At one end the junction does not follow the germline gene, possibly because of a read error. The chain combines TRBV7-9 with TRBJ2-5; possibly TRBD1 or TRBD2 for D (5 bases each). This CDR3 is 16 amino acids long. The germline gives CDR1 SEHNR, CDR2 FQNEAQ (reference sequence). CDR3 coding DNA: TGTGCCAGCAGCCTAATAGGGACCTCGTACCAAGAGACCCGGTACTTC. Its protein product is CASSLIGTSYQETRYF.

The table lists this clonotype with a few counts. The chain combines TRBV10-3 with TRBJ1-2; perhaps TRBD1 as D (5 bases). Germline V CDR1 and CDR2: ENHRY, SYGVKD. This CDR3 spans 16 amino acids. V lost 2 bases and J 2 bases, leaving 15 bases between the germline ends. The chain's CDR3 is CAISEPRPGPNYGYTF. The CDR3 coding sequence is TGTGCCATCAGTGAGCCGCGACCGGGGCCAAACTATGGCTACACCTTC.

The rearrangement uses TRBV2 and TRBJ2-6, with D perhaps TRBD1 (5 bases). V gave up 3 bases and J gave up 4 bases, with 10 bases separating them. Germline V gene lookup returns CDR1 SNHLY and CDR2 FYNNEI. The CDR3 has 15 amino acids. Here the CDR3 reads CASSEVRAGANVLTF. Here the CDR3 DNA reads TGTGCCAGCAGTGAGGTCAGGGCGGGGGCCAACGTCCTGACTTTC.

The rearrangement links TRBV10-1 to TRBJ2-7, with D perhaps matching TRBD1 (6 bases). V gave up 2 bases and J gave up 3 bases, with 8 bases separating them. The CDR3 length is 13 residues. Germline V gives CDR1 WNHNN, CDR2 SYGVQD (reference sequence). CDR3 residues: CASSEGTLYEQYF. DNA of the CDR3: TGCGCCAGCAGTGAGGGGACACTCTACGAGCAGTACTTC.

This clonotype was recorded only once. This CDR3 is CASNNRETNTGELFF. CDR3 nucleotides: TGTGCCAGCAACAACAGGGAAACGAACACCGGGGAGCTGTTTTTT. The chain combines TRBV5-4 with TRBJ2-2; D may be TRBD1 (6 bases). The CDR3 extends over 15 amino acids. Germline V gene data show CDR1 as SGHNT and CDR2 as YYREEE (reference sequence). V shed 6 bases and J shed 0 bases, with 12 bases lying between them.

The J gene is TRBJ1-2, the V gene TRBV12-3 or TRBV12-4; a possible D gene is TRBD1 (5 bases). V lost 8 bases, J lost 8 bases, and 15 bases lay in between. The CDR3 extends over 12 amino acids. CDR3 sequence: CASSSPKGGYTF. Here the CDR3 DNA reads TGTGCCAGCTCTTCACCGAAGGGGGGCTACACCTTC.

The chain uses TRBV10-2 and TRBJ1-1; the D is unclear. The CDR3 contains 14 residues. Germline loops: CDR1 WSHSY, CDR2 SAAADI. V lost 3 bases and J lost 2, with 10 bases in between. CDR3 loop: CASSEGSENTEAFF. CDR3 sequence (DNA): TGCGCCAGCAGTGAAGGTTCGGAAAACACTGAAGCTTTCTTT.

This chain uses TRBV5-1 with TRBJ2-7; 7 nucleotides align to TRBD2. The CDR3 is 15 residues long. Germline loops: CDR1 SGHRS, CDR2 YFSETQ. Trimming cost V 4 bases and J 0 bases; bases outside gene matches: 7. CDR3 residues: CASSAGTTLSYEQYF. DNA of the CDR3: TGCGCCAGCAGCGCCGGGACTACCCTCTCCTACGAGCAGTACTTC.

This clonotype was seen at least ten times. J is TRBJ1-5 and V is TRBV7-8, with D unresolved. Germline CDR1 reads SGHVS; CDR2 reads FQNEAQ. Trimming removed 1 base from V and 3 bases from J, with 10 bases in between. The CDR3 has 15 residues. CDR3 in amino acids: CASSLEVLTNQPQHF. The CDR3 DNA sequence: TGTGCCAGCAGCTTAGAGGTCCTGACCAATCAGCCCCAGCATTTT.

The chain has TRBV20-1 and TRBJ2-2; D gene unclear. The CDR3 loop spans 14 amino acids. Germline V gene lookup returns CDR1 DFQATT and CDR2 SNEGSKA (reference sequence). V gave up 0 bases and J gave up 4 bases, with 9 bases separating them. The CDR3 loop is CSARESPSTGELFF. CDR3 in DNA: TGCAGTGCTAGAGAGTCTCCATCCACCGGGGAGCTGTTTTTT.

The chain links TRBV10-3 to TRBJ1-2; TRBD1 might be the D (5 bases). The germline V gene has CDR1 ENHRY and CDR2 SYGVKD. V lost 4 bases to trimming and J lost 1 base, with 16 bases between them. The CDR3 runs to 16 residues. The CDR3 loop is CAISGGNEIGNYGYTF. CDR3 bases: TGTGCCATCAGTGGGGGGAATGAGATTGGTAACTATGGCTACACCTTC.